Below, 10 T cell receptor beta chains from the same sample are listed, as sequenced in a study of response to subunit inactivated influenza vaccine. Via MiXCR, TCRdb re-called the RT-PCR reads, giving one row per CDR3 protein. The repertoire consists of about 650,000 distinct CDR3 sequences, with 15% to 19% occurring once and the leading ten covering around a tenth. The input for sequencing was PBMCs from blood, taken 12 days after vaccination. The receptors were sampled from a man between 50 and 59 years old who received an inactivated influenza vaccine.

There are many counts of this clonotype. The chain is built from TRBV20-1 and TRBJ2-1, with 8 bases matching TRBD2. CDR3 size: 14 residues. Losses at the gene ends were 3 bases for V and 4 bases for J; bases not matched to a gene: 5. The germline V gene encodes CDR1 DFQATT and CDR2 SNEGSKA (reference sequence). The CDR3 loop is CSARLAGPYNEQFF. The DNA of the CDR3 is TGCAGTGCTAGGTTAGCGGGACCTTACAATGAGCAGTTCTTC.

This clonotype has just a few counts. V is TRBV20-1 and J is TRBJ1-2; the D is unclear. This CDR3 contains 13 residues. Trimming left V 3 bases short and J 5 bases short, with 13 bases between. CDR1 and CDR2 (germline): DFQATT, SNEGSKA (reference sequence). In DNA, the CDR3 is TGCAGTGCTAGCTCGGTCAACCAGTATGGCTACACCTTC. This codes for CSASSVNQYGYTF.

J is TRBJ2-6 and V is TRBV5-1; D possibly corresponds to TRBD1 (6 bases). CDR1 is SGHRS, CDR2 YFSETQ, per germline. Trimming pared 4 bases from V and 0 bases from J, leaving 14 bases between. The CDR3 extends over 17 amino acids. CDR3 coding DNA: TGCGCCAGCAGCCTACAGGGAACCCCCTCTGGGGCCAACGTCCTGACTTTC. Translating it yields CASSLQGTPSGANVLTF. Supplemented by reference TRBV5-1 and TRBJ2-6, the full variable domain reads KAGVTQTPRYLIKTRGQQVTLSCSPISGHRSVSWYQQTPGQGLQFLFEYFSETQRNKGNFPGRFSGRQFSNSRSEMNVSTLELGDSALYLCASSLQGTPSGANVLTFGAGSRLTVL.

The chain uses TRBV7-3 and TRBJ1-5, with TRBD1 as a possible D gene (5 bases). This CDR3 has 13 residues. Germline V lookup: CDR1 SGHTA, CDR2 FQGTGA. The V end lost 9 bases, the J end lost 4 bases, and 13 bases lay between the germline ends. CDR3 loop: CARGAKGNQPQHF. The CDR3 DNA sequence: TGTGCCAGAGGGGCTAAGGGAAATCAGCCCCAGCATTTT. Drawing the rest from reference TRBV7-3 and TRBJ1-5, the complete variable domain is GAGVSQTPSNKVTEKGKYVELRCDPISGHTALYWYRQSLGQGPEFLIYFQGTGAADDSGLPNDRFFAVRPEGSVSTLKIQRTERGDSAVYLCARGAKGNQPQHFGDGTRLSIL.

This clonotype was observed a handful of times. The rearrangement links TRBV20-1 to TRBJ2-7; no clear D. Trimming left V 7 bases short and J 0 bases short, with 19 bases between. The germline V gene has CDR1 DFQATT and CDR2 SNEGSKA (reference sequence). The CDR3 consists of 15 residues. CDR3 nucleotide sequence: TGCAGTGTTCCCGGCCGAACGAGTAGCTCCTACGAGCAGTACTTC. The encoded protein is CSVPGRTSSSYEQYF.

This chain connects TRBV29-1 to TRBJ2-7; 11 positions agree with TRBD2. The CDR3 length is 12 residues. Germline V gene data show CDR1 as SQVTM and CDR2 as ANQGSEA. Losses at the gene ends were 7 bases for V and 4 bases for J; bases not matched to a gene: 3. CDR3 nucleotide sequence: TGCAGCGGGGGACTAGCGGAGTACGAGCAGTACTTC. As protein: CSGGLAEYEQYF.

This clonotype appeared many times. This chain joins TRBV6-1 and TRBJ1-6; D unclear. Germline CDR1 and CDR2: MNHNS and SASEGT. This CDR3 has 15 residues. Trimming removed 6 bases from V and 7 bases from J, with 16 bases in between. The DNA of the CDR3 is TGTGCCAGCAGGGGGAGTAGGACGGAGAATTCACCCCTCCACTTT. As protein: CASRGSRTENSPLHF.

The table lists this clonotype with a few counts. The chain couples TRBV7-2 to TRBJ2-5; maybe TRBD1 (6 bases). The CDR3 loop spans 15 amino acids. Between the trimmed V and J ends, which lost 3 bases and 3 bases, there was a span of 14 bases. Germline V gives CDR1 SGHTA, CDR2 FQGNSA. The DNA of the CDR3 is TGTGCCAGCAGCTTCGTCGGACAGACCAAAGAGACCCAGTACTTC. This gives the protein CASSFVGQTKETQYF.

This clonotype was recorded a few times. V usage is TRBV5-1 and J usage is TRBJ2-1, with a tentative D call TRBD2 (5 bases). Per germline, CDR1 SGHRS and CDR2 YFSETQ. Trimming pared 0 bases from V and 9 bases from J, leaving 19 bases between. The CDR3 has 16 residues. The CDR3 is CASSLAWTGSTVEQFF. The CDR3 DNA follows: TGCGCCAGCAGCTTGGCCTGGACGGGGAGCACGGTTGAGCAGTTCTTC.

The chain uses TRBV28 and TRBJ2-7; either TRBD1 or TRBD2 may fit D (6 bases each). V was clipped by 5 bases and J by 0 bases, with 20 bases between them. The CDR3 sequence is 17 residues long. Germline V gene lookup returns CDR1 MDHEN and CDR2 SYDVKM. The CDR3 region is CASSPPWFGGHSYEQYF. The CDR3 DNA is TGTGCCAGCAGTCCCCCCTGGTTCGGGGGCCACTCCTACGAGCAGTACTTC. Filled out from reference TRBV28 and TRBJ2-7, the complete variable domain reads DVKVTQSSRYLVKRTGEKVFLECVQDMDHENMFWYRQDPGLGLRLIYFSYDVKMKEKGDIPEGYSVSREKKERFSLILESASTNQTSMYLCASSPPWFGGHSYEQYFGPGTRLTVT.